Listed below are T cell receptor beta chains from one sample, sequenced in a study of shared clonotypes between healthy human individuals. The assay was immunoSEQ multiplex PCR, and TCRdb's table has in-frame clones only and misses some. The sample lists about 2.1 million clones, approximately 94% seen once, with 1.5% to 2% in the top ten. The sequenced material came from naive CD8+ T cells from PBMCs. Receptor source: a man aged 18-30 years in good health. Some clones in this sample may be carry-over from other donors' samples. CDR3s include the opening cysteine and the closing phenylalanine or tryptophan. D genes are given only for firm matches. Expanded clones get a size class; other rows say once, few or many, or leave the size out.

.	TRBJ2-2	TRBV15	.	17	TGTGCCACCAGCAGAGAACCGGGAAGGATGAGGCCCGGGGAGCTGTTTTTT	CATSREPGRMRPGELFF
TRBD1	TRBJ2-3	TRBV27	.	15	TGTGCCAGCAGTTTAGAGGGGGCGGCGAAGGATACGCAGTATTTT	CASSLEGAAKDTQYF
.	TRBJ1-1	TRBV28	.	12	TGTGCCAGCTCTGACCTCAACACTGAAGCTTTCTTT	CASSDLNTEAFF
.	TRBJ2-7	TRBV5-1	.	14	TGCGCCAGCAACATAGGGGGACGGGCCTACGAGCAGTACTTC	CASNIGGRAYEQYF
.	TRBJ1-2	TRBV28	.	13	TGTGCCAGCAGTCCCCCAGGGGCGAGTGGCTACACCTTC	CASSPPGASGYTF
.	TRBJ1-1	TRBV9	few	12	TGTGCCAGCAGCCGGACCAACACTGAAGCTTTCTTT	CASSRTNTEAFF
TRBD2	TRBJ2-7	TRBV9	.	16	TGTGCCAGCAGCGTAGGCGCTAGCGGGAATCAGGACGAGCAGTACTTC	CASSVGASGNQDEQYF
TRBD2	TRBJ2-5	TRBV15	.	16	TGTGCCACCAGCTCACCTGCAGGGAGGGTTGGGGAGACCCAGTACTTC	CATSSPAGRVGETQYF
.	TRBJ1-1	TRBV28	once	13	TGTGCCAGCAGTCTGGGGAGAATGAGTGAAGCTTTCTTT	CASSLGRMSEAFF
.	TRBJ1-1	TRBV7-9	once	14	TGTGCCAGCAGCTCGCCCGTCCTGGGGACTGAAGCTTTCTTT	CASSSPVLGTEAFF
.	TRBJ2-2	TRBV5-1	once	16	TGCGCCAGCAGCGGGGGGACACCGGTGGGAACCGGGGAGCTGTTTTTT	CASSGGTPVGTGELFF
TRBD1	TRBJ1-3	TRBV11-2	.	17	TGTGCCAGCAGCTCCCGGGGACAGGGGGGCTCTGGAAACACCATATATTTT	CASSSRGQGGSGNTIYF
.	TRBJ1-1	TRBV4-3	.	16	TGCGCCAGCAGCCAAGGGCTAGGTTTTGGGGGCACTGAAGCTTTCTTT	CASSQGLGFGGTEAFF
.	TRBJ2-3	TRBV19	.	15	TGTGCCAGTAGTATAAGAGAGGGCTTCACAGATACGCAGTATTTT	CASSIREGFTDTQYF
.	TRBJ2-7	TRBV7-9	.	15	TGTGCCAGCAGCTTAGGTCGTTCTAGCGAGTACGAGCAGTACTTC	CASSLGRSSEYEQYF
.	TRBJ2-7	TRBV28	.	14	TGTGCCAGCAGTTACATACCCAGAGCCTACGAGCAGTACTTC	CASSYIPRAYEQYF
.	TRBJ2-3	TRBV11-2	.	12	TGTGCCAGCAGCGAATTCACAGATACGCAGTATTTT	CASSEFTDTQYF
TRBD1	TRBJ2-7	TRBV7-9	.	17	TGTGCCAGCAGCCCTTCGACAGGGGGCACGAGCTCCTACGAGCAGTACTTC	CASSPSTGGTSSYEQYF
TRBD1	TRBJ2-1	TRBV28	.	13	TGTGCCATCCTAAGGACAGGCTACAATGAGCAGTTCTTC	CAILRTGYNEQFF
.	TRBJ1-1	TRBV6-5	.	16	TGTGCCAGCAGTTACCGGGGTGGGGGGAGGAACACTGAAGCTTTCTTT	CASSYRGGGRNTEAFF
TRBD2	TRBJ2-1	TRBV29-1	.	13	TGCAGCGTCCGGCGGGAGTCCTACAATGAGCAGTTCTTC	CSVRRESYNEQFF